The clone carrying this T cell receptor beta chain was recorded only once. Per the authors' pipeline: By means of reference gene primer amplification, nucleated cell counts were estimated. Clones were read by immunoSEQ multiplex PCR, and TCRdb kept only the in-frame ones, dropping some. That table furnishes V, J and clone size, whereas the DNA furnished D and trimming. The table has just over 150,000 clones, over 75% seen once. This sample stems from a study of blood T cell repertoires in COVID-19. Study summary: Acute and convalescent COVID-19 samples came from the United States, Italy and Spain. PBMCs, B-cell-depleted T cells, or T cells were the source of the cDNA or gDNA that made up the material.

V gave up 3 bases and J gave up 5 bases, with 12 bases separating them. The CDR3 is made up of 13 amino acids. Looked up from germline, CDR1 is SGHTS and CDR2 is YDEGEE. Sequencing was done on a sample of peripheral blood. The clonotype comes from a woman aged 40 to 55 with acute or convalescent COVID-19. The gene calls are TRBV5-8 and TRBJ2-7; weak D call: TRBD1 (5 bases). The CDR3 sequence: CASSSGYSNEQYF. Here the CDR3 DNA reads TGTGCCAGCAGCTCAGGGTATAGCAACGAGCAGTACTTC.